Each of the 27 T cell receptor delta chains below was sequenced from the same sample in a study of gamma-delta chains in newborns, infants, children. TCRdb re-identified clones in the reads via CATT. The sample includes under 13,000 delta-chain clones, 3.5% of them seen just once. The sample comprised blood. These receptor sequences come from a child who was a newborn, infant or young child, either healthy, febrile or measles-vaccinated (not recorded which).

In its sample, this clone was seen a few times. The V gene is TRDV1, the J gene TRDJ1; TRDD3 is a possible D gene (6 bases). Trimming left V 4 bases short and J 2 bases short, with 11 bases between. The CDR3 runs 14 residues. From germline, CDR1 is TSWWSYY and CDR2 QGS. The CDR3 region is CALGAGGGTDKLIF. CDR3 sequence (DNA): TGTGCTCTTGGGGCCGGTGGGGGGACCGATAAACTCATCTTT.

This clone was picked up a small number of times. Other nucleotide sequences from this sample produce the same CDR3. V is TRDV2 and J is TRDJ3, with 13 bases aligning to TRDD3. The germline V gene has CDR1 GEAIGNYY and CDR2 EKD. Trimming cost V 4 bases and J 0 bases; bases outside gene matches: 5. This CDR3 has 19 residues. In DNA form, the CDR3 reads TGTGCCTGTGATATACTGGGGGATACGGGCTCCTGGGACACCCGACAGATGTTTTTC. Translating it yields CACDILGDTGSWDTRQMFF.

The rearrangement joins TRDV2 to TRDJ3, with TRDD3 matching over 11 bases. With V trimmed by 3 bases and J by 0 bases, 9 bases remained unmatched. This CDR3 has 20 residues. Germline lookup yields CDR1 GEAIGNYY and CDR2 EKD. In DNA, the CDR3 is TGTGCCTGTGACGCCGTACTGGGGGATATCAGCTCCTGGGACACCCGACAGATGTTTTTC. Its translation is CACDAVLGDISSWDTRQMFF.

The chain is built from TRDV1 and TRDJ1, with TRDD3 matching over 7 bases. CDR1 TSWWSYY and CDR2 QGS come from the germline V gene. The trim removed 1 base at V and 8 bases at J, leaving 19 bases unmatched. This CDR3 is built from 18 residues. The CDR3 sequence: CALGEPRLVPGGFGKLIF. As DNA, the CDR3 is TGTGCTCTTGGGGAACCCCGCCTAGTACCTGGGGGTTTTGGGAAACTCATCTTT.

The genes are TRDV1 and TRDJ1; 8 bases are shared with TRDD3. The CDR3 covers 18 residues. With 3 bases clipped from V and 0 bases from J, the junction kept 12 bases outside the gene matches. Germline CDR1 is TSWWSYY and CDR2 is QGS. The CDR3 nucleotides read TGTGCTCTTGGGGACCTGAGGGGATACCGGCTGTACACCGATAAACTCATCTTT. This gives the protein CALGDLRGYRLYTDKLIF.

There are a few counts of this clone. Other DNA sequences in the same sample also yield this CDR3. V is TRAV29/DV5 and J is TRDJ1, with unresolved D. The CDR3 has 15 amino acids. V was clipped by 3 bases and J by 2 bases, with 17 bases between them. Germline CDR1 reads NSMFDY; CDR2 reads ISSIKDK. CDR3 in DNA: TGTGCAGCAATGTTGGGCGATCGTGTAACCGATAAACTCATCTTT. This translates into CAAMLGDRVTDKLIF.

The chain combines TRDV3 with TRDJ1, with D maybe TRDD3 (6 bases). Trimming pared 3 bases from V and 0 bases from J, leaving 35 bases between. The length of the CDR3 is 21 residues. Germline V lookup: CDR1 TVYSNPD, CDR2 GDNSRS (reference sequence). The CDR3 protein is CAFPTGLPQIGGDGYTDKLIF. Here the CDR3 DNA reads TGTGCCTTCCCAACGGGGCTTCCGCAGATCGGGGGAGATGGGTACACCGATAAACTCATCTTT.

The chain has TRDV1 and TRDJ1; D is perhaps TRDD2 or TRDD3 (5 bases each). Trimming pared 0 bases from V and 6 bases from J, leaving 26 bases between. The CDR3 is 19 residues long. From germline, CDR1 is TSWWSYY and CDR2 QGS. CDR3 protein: CALGELGPFLGDGYNKLIF. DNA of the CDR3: TGTGCTCTTGGGGAACTGGGTCCATTCCTGGGTGACGGCTATAATAAACTCATCTTT.

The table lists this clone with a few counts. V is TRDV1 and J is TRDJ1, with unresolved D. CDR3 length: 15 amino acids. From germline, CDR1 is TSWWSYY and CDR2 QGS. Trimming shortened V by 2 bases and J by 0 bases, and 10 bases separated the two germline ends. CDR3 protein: CALGELYRDTDKLIF. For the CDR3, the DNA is TGTGCTCTTGGGGAATTGTACCGGGACACCGATAAACTCATCTTT.

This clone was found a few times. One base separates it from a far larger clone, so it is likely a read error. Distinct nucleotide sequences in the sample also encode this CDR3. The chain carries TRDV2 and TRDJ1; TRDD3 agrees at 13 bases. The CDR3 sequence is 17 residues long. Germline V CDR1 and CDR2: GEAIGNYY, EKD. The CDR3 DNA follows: TGTGCCTGCGACACCGTGGGTACTGGGGGATACGCCGATAAACTCATCTTT. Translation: CACDTVGTGGYADKLIF.

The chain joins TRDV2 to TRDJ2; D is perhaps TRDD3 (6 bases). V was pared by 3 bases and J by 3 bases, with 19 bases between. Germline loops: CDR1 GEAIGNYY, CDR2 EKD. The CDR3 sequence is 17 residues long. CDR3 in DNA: TGTGCCTGTGACCCCTTGACCGGGGGACCCCTGACAGCACAACTCTTCTTT. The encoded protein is CACDPLTGGPLTAQLFF.

This CDR3 is CALGVTSLLGKWVRTDKLIF. CDR3 nucleotide sequence: TGTGCTCTTGGGGTCACTTCTCTCCTGGGAAAGTGGGTAAGGACCGATAAACTCATCTTT. The J gene is TRDJ1, the V gene TRDV1, with D tentatively TRDD3 (5 bases). Per germline, CDR1 TSWWSYY and CDR2 QGS. The CDR3 is 20 residues long. The V gene lost 4 bases and the J gene lost 2 bases, with 29 bases spanning the gap.

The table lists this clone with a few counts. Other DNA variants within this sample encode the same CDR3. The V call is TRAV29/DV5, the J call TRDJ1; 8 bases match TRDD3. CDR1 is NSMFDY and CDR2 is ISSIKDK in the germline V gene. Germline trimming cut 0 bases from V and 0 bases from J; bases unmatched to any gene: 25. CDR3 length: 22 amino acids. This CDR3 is CAASDSARPSYPTGGYTDKLIF. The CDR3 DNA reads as TGTGCAGCAAGCGACTCGGCAAGGCCCTCCTACCCGACTGGGGGCTACACCGATAAACTCATCTTT. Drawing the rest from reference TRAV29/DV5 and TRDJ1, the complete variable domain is DQQVKQNSPSLSVQEGRISILNCDYTNSMFDYFLWYKKYPAEGPTFLISISSIKDKNEDGRFTVFLNKSAKHLSLHIVPSQPGDSAVYFCAASDSARPSYPTGGYTDKLIFGKGTRVTVEP.

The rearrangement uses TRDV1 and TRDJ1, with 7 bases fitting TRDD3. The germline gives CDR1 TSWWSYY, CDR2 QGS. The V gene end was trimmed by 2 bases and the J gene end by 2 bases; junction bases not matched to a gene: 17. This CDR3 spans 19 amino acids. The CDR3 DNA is TGTGCTCTTGGGGAATTTATTTTTGGTTCGAGCTGGGGGACCGATAAACTCATCTTT. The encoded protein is CALGEFIFGSSWGTDKLIF.

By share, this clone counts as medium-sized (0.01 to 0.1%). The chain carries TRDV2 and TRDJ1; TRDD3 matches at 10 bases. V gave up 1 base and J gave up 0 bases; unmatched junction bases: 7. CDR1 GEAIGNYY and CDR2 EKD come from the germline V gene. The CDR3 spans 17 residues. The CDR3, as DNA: TGTGCCTGTGACACTTTGCGAACTGGGGGATACACCGATAAACTCATCTTT. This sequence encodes CACDTLRTGGYTDKLIF.

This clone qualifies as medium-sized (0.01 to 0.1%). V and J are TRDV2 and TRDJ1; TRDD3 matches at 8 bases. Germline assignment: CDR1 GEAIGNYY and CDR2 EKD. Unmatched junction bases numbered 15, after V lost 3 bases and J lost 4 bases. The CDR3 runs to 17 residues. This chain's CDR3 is CACDSLLVLGVSDKLIF. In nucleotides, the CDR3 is TGTGCCTGTGACTCCCTTCTAGTACTGGGGGTCAGCGATAAACTCATCTTT.

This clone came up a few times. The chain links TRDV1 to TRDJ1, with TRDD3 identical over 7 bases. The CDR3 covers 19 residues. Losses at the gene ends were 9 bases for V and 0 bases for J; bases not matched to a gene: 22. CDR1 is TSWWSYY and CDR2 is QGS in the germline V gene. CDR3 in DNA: TGTGCTCTGTCCCCCGCGTTCGTCAACTACGGGGGATACACCGATAAACTCATCTTT. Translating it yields CALSPAFVNYGGYTDKLIF.

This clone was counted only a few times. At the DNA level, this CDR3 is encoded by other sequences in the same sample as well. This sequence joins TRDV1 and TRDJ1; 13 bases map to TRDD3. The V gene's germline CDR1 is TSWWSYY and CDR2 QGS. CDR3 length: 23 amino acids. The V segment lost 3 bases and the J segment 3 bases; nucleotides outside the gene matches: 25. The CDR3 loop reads CALGDRPPYNWGIRVSIPDKLIF. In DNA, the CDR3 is TGTGCTCTTGGGGACCGGCCTCCCTATAACTGGGGGATACGCGTATCCATCCCCGATAAACTCATCTTT.

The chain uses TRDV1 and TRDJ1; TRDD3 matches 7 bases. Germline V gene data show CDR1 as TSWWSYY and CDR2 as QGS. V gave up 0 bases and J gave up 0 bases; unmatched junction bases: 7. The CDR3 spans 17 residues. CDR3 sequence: CALGELRAGGYTDKLIF. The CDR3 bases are TGTGCTCTTGGGGAACTTCGGGCTGGGGGGTACACCGATAAACTCATCTTT.

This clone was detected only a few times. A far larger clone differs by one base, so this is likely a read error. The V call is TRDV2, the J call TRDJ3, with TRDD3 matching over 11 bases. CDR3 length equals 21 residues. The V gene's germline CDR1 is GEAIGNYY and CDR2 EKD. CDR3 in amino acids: CACDRAGGYPVGSWDTRQTFF. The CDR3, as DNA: TGTGCCTGTGACAGGGCTGGGGGATACCCCGTTGGCTCCTGGGACACCCGACAGACGTTTTTC.

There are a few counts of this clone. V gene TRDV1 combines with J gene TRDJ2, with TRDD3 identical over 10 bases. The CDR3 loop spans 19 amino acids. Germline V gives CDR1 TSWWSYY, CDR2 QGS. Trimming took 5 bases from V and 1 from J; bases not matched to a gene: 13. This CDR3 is CALGKSRGIRPLLTAQLFF. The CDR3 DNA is TGTGCTCTTGGGAAATCACGGGGGATACGCCCCCTTTTGACAGCACAACTCTTCTTT.

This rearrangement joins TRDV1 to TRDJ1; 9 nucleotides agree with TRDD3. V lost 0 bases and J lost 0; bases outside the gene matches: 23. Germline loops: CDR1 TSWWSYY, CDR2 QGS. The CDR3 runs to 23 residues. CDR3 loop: CALGELASFPYWGTPRYTDKLIF. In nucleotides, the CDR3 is TGTGCTCTTGGGGAACTCGCCTCCTTCCCGTACTGGGGGACTCCGCGGTACACCGATAAACTCATCTTT.

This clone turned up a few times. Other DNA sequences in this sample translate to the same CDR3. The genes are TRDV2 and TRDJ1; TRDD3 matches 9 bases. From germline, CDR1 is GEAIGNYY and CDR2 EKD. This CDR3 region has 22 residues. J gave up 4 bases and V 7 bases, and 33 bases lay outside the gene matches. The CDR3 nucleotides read TGTGCCTGCGACCCGCTTCCTAAGGTAGCCGACCGAACTGGGGGAAAAGGCGATAAACTCATCTTT. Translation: CACDPLPKVADRTGGKGDKLIF.

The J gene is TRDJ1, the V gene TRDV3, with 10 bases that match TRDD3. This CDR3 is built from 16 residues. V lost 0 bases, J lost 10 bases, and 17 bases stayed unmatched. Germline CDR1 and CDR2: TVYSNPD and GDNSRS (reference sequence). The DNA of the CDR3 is TGTGCCTTTAGGGCCTTCCAAAGCCTCTACTGGGGGATACTCATCTTT. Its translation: CAFRAFQSLYWGILIF.

The CDR3 here is CAFTLLGDTTDKLIF. The DNA for the CDR3 is TGTGCCTTTACTTTGCTGGGGGATACTACCGATAAACTCATCTTT. This rearrangement joins TRDV3 to TRDJ1, with TRDD3 identical over 11 bases. The CDR3 has 15 residues. In germline, CDR1 is TVYSNPD, CDR2 GDNSRS (reference sequence). Trimming at V came to 1 base and at J to 2 bases, leaving 6 bases not matched to a gene.

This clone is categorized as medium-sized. The CDR3 loop is CACDTVRGIREDRPDKLIF. DNA for the CDR3: TGTGCCTGTGACACCGTTAGGGGGATACGTGAAGATAGACCCGATAAACTCATCTTT. The gene calls are TRDV2 and TRDJ1, with 10 bases matching TRDD3. CDR3 length: 19 residues. V lost 0 bases and J lost 3; bases outside the gene matches: 15. Per the germline V gene, CDR1 is GEAIGNYY and CDR2 is EKD.

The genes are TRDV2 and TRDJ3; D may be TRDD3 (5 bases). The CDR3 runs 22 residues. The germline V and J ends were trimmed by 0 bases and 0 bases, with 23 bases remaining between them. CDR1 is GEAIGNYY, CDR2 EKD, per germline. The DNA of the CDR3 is TGTGCCTGTGACACCCTAGGACGAACAGGGGAATCCTCCTCCTGGGACACCCGACAGATGTTTTTC. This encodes CACDTLGRTGESSSWDTRQMFF.